The 18 T cell receptor beta chains listed next were all sequenced from one sample in a study of T cell changes during pregnancy in multiple sclerosis. TCRdb keeps only in-frame clones here, not all; method: immunoSEQ multiplex PCR. The sample includes approximately 37,000 clones, around 91% of them seen just once. The sequences come from CD4+ T cells from peripheral blood mononuclear cells, collected before pregnancy. All receptors come from a female donor with multiple sclerosis, enrolled in a pregnancy study.

The chain joins TRBV2 to TRBJ1-2; D unresolved. Trimming took off 1 base at V and 3 bases at J, with 9 bases between the two ends. This CDR3 comprises 14 residues. From germline, CDR1 is SNHLY and CDR2 FYNNEI. CDR3 sequence (DNA): TGTGCCAGCAGTGAAGTCCAGAGGGACTATGGCTACACCTTC. Protein product: CASSEVQRDYGYTF.

CDR3 residues: CSISPRGSNTGELFF. DNA of the CDR3: TGCAGCATATCCCCCCGGGGGTCCAACACCGGGGAGCTGTTTTTT. The rearrangement uses TRBV29-1 and TRBJ2-2, with a tentative D call TRBD2 (6 bases). Germline V lookup: CDR1 SQVTM, CDR2 ANQGSEA. Trimming cost V 8 bases and J 2 bases, with 18 bases left between them. The length of the CDR3 is 15 residues.

CDR3 in amino acids: CASGQNYNSPLHF. CDR3 DNA: TGTGCGTCGGGACAAAACTATAATTCACCCCTCCACTTT. The V call is TRBV6-1, the J call TRBJ1-6, with D tentatively TRBD1 (6 bases). Germline V gene lookup returns CDR1 MNHNS and CDR2 SASEGT. The CDR3 totals 13 residues.

The CDR3 DNA reads TGTGCCAGCAGCTTAGCTAGCGGGACCCCCTACGAGCAGTACTTC. The encoded protein is CASSLASGTPYEQYF. The rearrangement joins TRBV7-2 to TRBJ2-7, with 8 bases lining up with TRBD2. With V trimmed by 0 bases and J by 2 bases, 3 bases remained unmatched. CDR3 length equals 15 residues. The germline V gene encodes CDR1 SGHTA and CDR2 FQGNSA.

This chain uses TRBV2 with TRBJ2-7, with D maybe TRBD1 (6 bases). CDR3 length equals 13 residues. Trimming pared 3 bases from V and 3 bases from J, leaving 9 bases between. Germline V gene data show CDR1 as SNHLY and CDR2 as FYNNEI. This CDR3 reads CASSEDSRYEQYF. The CDR3 DNA reads TGTGCCAGCAGTGAGGACAGCCGCTACGAGCAGTACTTC.

The CDR3 bases are TGTGCCACCAGCAGAGAGGCTGCTGGGGCCAACGTCCTGACTTTC. The encoded protein is CATSREAAGANVLTF. This sequence joins TRBV15 and TRBJ2-6; no definite D call. The CDR3 sequence is 15 residues long. The germline CDR1 and CDR2 sequences are LNHNV and YYDKDF (reference sequence). Deletions cut 0 bases from V and 2 bases from J, with 5 bases between.

The rearrangement joins TRBV10-3 to TRBJ2-5, with TRBD1 matching over 7 bases. The CDR3 length is 16 residues. Germline V CDR1 and CDR2: ENHRY, SYGVKD. Trimming cost V 2 bases and J 5 bases; bases outside gene matches: 11. The CDR3: CAISEPTGVWEETQYF. CDR3 sequence (DNA): TGTGCCATCAGTGAGCCCACAGGGGTATGGGAGGAGACCCAGTACTTC.

The chain employs TRBV5-6 and TRBJ1-2; TRBD1 might be the D (5 bases). Trimming pared 2 bases from V and 12 bases from J, leaving 20 bases between. Germline V gene lookup returns CDR1 SGHDT and CDR2 YYEEEE. The CDR3 has 14 residues. The DNA of the CDR3 is TGTGCCAGCAGCTTTAATAACAGGCCCCAGCGACACACCTTC. It translates to CASSFNNRPQRHTF.

The chain is built from TRBV7-2 and TRBJ2-2; 14 bases match TRBD2. The length of the CDR3 is 17 residues. In germline, CDR1 is SGHTA, CDR2 FQGNSA. V gave up 2 bases and J gave up 5 bases; unmatched junction bases: 4. CDR3 DNA: TGTGCCAGCAGCTTAATGGGGACTAGCGGGAGAACCGGGGAGCTGTTTTTT. This translates into CASSLMGTSGRTGELFF.

This chain joins TRBV25-1 and TRBJ2-1; a weak D match, TRBD1 (6 bases). Looked up from germline, CDR1 is MGHDK and CDR2 is SYGVNS. The CDR3 is made up of 17 amino acids. Trimming stripped 0 bases from V and 8 bases from J, with 20 bases between. The CDR3 DNA reads TGTGCCAGCAGTGAATACATAGCCAGGGGCAATAGATATGAGCAGTTCTTC. Protein sequence: CASSEYIARGNRYEQFF.

This chain uses TRBV19 with TRBJ2-1; TRBD2 is a possible D gene (5 bases). The CDR3 has 14 residues. The V end lost 5 bases, the J end lost 7 bases, and 15 bases lay between the germline ends. Germline assignment: CDR1 LNHDA and CDR2 SQIVND (reference sequence). This CDR3 reads CASSLTTRVNEQFF. Written as DNA, the CDR3 is TGTGCCAGTAGTCTTACCACTAGGGTGAATGAGCAGTTCTTC.

The chain recombines TRBV7-6 with TRBJ1-3; 7 bases agree with TRBD1. Trimming cost V 1 base and J 0 bases; bases outside gene matches: 6. The CDR3 runs to 17 residues. Germline CDR1 is SGHVS and CDR2 is FNYEAQ. The CDR3 DNA follows: TGTGCCAGCAGCTTAGGAAGGGACAGCGACTCTGGAAACACCATATATTTT. It translates to CASSLGRDSDSGNTIYF.

The V and J genes are TRBV29-1 and TRBJ2-7, with TRBD1 matching 10 bases. The ends lost 1 base at V and 5 bases at J; junction bases unmatched: 5. The CDR3 loop spans 14 amino acids. Germline-derived CDR1 and CDR2 are SQVTM and ANQGSEA. Written as DNA, the CDR3 is TGCAGCGTTGAAGTCACGGACAGGGGGAACGAGCAGTACTTC. Its translation is CSVEVTDRGNEQYF.

The chain combines TRBV11-3 with TRBJ1-1; D unclear. The V gene's germline CDR1 is SGHNT and CDR2 YENEEA. V was pared by 1 base and J by 0 bases, with 9 bases between. This CDR3 contains 15 residues. The CDR3 reads CASSLGGGVNTEAFF. DNA for the CDR3: TGTGCCAGCAGCTTAGGTGGAGGTGTGAACACTGAAGCTTTCTTT.

The rearrangement joins TRBV7-9 to TRBJ2-3; 14 bases line up with TRBD2. Germline trimming cut 3 bases from V and 1 base from J; bases unmatched to any gene: 3. The CDR3 is 17 residues long. CDR1 and CDR2 from the germline V gene are SEHNR and FQNEAQ (reference sequence). The CDR3 region has the DNA TGTGCCAGCAGCTTGACGACTAGCGGGAGGGGCACAGATACGCAGTATTTT. It is translated as CASSLTTSGRGTDTQYF.

This chain connects TRBV6-5 to TRBJ2-7, with 7 bases aligning to TRBD1. J lost 3 bases, V lost 7 bases, and 9 bases had no gene match. The CDR3 runs to 14 residues. The germline V gene encodes CDR1 MNHEY and CDR2 SVGAGI. Here the CDR3 reads CASKGDSDHYEQYF. In DNA form, the CDR3 reads TGTGCCAGCAAGGGGGACAGCGACCACTACGAGCAGTACTTC.

The rearrangement uses TRBV5-4 and TRBJ2-5; no definite D call. The germline V gene encodes CDR1 SGHNT and CDR2 YYREEE (reference sequence). This CDR3 has 13 amino acids. The V and J ends lost 0 bases and 2 bases respectively, with 5 bases between them. In nucleotides, the CDR3 is TGTGCCAGCAGCTTGGGGGCGCAAGAGACCCAGTACTTC. It codes for CASSLGAQETQYF.

The chain employs TRBV28 and TRBJ2-1; 9 nucleotides match TRBD2. Per the germline V gene, CDR1 is MDHEN and CDR2 is SYDVKM. CDR3 length equals 16 residues. V was clipped by 2 bases and J by 6 bases; unmatched bases: 8. The CDR3 loop reads CASSLNLAGEGNEQFF. Here the CDR3 DNA reads TGTGCCAGCAGTTTAAACTTAGCGGGAGAGGGCAATGAGCAGTTCTTC.